The 10 T cell receptor beta chains presented below share a single source sample, sequenced in a study of cytomegalovirus exposure and HLA in healthy donors. The PCR used 60 Vbeta and 13 Jbeta primers. Here immunoSEQ multiplex PCR was the method, and the copy in TCRdb shows in-frame clones only, minus some. The sample lists hundreds of thousands of clones, more than 75% occurring once. Sequences were obtained from PBMCs. The receptors were sampled from a girl aged 2-10 years in good health and CMV-seronegative.

As concerns this clone: At one end, the junction sequence differs from germline, possibly due to a read error. V is TRBV4-2 and J is TRBJ2-3; 7 positions agree with TRBD2. The V gene's germline CDR1 is LGHNA and CDR2 YNFKEQ. The CDR3 is made up of 15 amino acids. The CDR3 here is CAGSGEGRGTDTQYF. CDR3 nucleotides: TGTGCCGGCAGCGGGGAGGGCCGGGGCACAGATACGCAGTATTTT.

This chain links TRBV27 with TRBJ2-7; D perhaps matches TRBD2 (7 bases). Germline CDR1 and CDR2: MNHEY and SMNVEV (reference sequence). Between the trimmed V and J ends, which lost 5 bases and 4 bases, there was a span of 18 bases. This CDR3 has 15 residues. The CDR3, as DNA: TGTGCCAGCAGTAAATATGCGGGGGCCGGGTACGAGCAGTACTTC. It codes for CASSKYAGAGYEQYF.

This clone has only one observation. The CDR3 nucleotides read TGTGCCAGCAGCTTGGCAAGCACCTACAATGAGCAGTTCTTC. This sequence encodes CASSLASTYNEQFF. The rearrangement uses TRBV5-4 and TRBJ2-1; D not certain. Trimming removed 0 bases at V and 2 bases at J, with 6 bases between. Germline V gives CDR1 SGHNT, CDR2 YYREEE (reference sequence). CDR3 length equals 14 residues.

V and J are TRBV25-1 and TRBJ2-5; D may be TRBD1 (6 bases). The V end lost 0 bases, the J end lost 7 bases, and 18 bases lay between the germline ends. The CDR3 length is 16 residues. CDR1 is MGHDK and CDR2 is SYGVNS in the germline V gene. The CDR3 here is CASSEYGRTDSGTQYF. CDR3 in DNA: TGTGCCAGCAGTGAATACGGCAGGACGGACAGCGGGACCCAGTACTTC.

The V gene is TRBV6-1, the J gene TRBJ2-3, with 8 nucleotides matching TRBD2. Per germline, CDR1 MNHNS and CDR2 SASEGT. V was clipped by 2 bases and J by 4 bases; unmatched bases: 8. The CDR3 contains 16 residues. The DNA for the CDR3 is TGTGCCAGCAGTGAAATGGGACTAGGGGCGTCAGATACGCAGTATTTT. It specifies CASSEMGLGASDTQYF.

This chain's CDR3 is CASSARGGITTEAFF. The CDR3 coding sequence is TGTGCCAGCAGTGCGAGGGGGGGGATCACCACTGAAGCTTTCTTT. The V gene is TRBV6-1, the J gene TRBJ1-1, with D possibly matching TRBD1 (6 bases). This CDR3 has 15 residues. From germline, CDR1 is MNHNS and CDR2 SASEGT. V dropped 4 bases and J dropped 4 bases, with 16 bases sitting between them.

The chain couples TRBV5-6 to TRBJ2-2; D is perhaps TRBD1 (5 bases). CDR3 length equals 18 residues. V lost 0 bases and J 5 bases, leaving 20 bases between the germline ends. Germline CDR1 and CDR2: SGHDT and YYEEEE. As DNA, the CDR3 is TGTGCCAGCAGCTTGGAATGGCAGGGCCAATTTCGGACCGGGGAGCTGTTTTTT. It encodes CASSLEWQGQFRTGELFF.

The chain uses TRBV7-9 and TRBJ2-1; 7 bases map to TRBD2. CDR3 length: 16 amino acids. Losses at the gene ends were 3 bases for V and 3 bases for J; bases not matched to a gene: 8. CDR1 and CDR2 from the germline V gene are SEHNR and FQNEAQ (reference sequence). This CDR3 is CASSLRRSGGYNEQFF. CDR3 coding DNA: TGTGCCAGCAGCTTGAGGCGTTCGGGAGGCTACAATGAGCAGTTCTTC.

J is TRBJ2-5 and V is TRBV2, with unresolved D. V shed 4 bases and J shed 1 base, with 7 bases lying between them. The CDR3 is 13 amino acids. CDR1 SNHLY and CDR2 FYNNEI come from the germline V gene. The CDR3 here is CASSGVLQETQYF. The DNA of the CDR3 is TGTGCCAGCAGTGGCGTCCTCCAAGAGACCCAGTACTTC.

CDR3 residues: CASSDRRAGGNAEQFF. CDR3 in DNA: TGTGCCAGCAGTGATCGGCGGGCGGGGGGGAACGCTGAGCAGTTCTTC. The chain links TRBV25-1 to TRBJ2-1; 9 nucleotides line up with TRBD2. This CDR3 is 16 amino acids long. V shed 3 bases and J 9 bases; nucleotides not matched to a gene: 12. Looked up from germline, CDR1 is MGHDK and CDR2 is SYGVNS.